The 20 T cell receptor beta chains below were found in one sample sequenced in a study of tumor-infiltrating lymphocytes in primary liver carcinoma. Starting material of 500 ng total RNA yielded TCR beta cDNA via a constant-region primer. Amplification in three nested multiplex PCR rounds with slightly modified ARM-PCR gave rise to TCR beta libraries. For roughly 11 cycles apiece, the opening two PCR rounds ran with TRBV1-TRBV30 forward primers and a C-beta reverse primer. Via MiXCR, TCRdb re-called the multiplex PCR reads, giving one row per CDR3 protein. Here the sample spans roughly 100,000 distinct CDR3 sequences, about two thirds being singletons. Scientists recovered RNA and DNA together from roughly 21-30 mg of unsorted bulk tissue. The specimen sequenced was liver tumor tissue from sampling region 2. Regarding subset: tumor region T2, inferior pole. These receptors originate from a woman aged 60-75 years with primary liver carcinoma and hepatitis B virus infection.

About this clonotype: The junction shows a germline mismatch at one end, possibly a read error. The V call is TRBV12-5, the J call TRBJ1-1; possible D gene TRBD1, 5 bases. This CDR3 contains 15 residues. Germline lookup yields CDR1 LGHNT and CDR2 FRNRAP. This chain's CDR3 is CASALWQGVTREAFF. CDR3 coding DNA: TGTGCTAGTGCTTTGTGGCAGGGAGTGACCCGTGAAGCTTTCTTT.

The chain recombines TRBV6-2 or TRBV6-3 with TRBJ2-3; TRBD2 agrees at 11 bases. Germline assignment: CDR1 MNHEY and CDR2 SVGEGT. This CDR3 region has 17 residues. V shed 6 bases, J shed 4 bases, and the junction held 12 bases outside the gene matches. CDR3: CASRLPGLADSADTQYF. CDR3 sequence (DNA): TGTGCCAGCAGGCTCCCGGGACTAGCGGATAGCGCAGATACGCAGTATTTT.

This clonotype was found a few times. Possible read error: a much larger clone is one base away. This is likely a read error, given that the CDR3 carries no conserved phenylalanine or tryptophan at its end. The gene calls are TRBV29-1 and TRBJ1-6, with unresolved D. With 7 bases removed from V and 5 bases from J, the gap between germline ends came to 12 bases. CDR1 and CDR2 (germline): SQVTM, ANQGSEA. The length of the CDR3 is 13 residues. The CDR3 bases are TGCAGCGCCCGGACTGGGGATAATTCACCCCTCCACCTT. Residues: CSARTGDNSPLHL.

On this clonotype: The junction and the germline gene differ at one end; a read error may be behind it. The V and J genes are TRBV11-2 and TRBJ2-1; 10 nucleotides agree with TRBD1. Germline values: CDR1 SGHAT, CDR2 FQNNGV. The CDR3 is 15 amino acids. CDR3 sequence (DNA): TGTGCCAGCGGCCTTGGACAGGGGGGCTACAATGAGCTGTTCTTC. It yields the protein CASGLGQGGYNELFF.

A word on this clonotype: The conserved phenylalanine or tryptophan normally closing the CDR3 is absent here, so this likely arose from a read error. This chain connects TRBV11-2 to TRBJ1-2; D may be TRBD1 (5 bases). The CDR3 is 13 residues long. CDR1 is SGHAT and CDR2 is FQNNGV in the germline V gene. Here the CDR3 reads CASSIGHNYAYTL. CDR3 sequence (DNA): TGTGCCAGCAGCATCGGACATAATTATGCCTACACCTTA.

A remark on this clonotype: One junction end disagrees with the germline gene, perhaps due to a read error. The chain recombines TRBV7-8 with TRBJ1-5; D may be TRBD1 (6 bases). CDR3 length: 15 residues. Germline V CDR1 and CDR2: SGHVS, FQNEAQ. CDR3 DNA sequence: TGTGCCAGCAGCTTATCGGGACAAGTTTGCCAGCCCCAGCACTTT. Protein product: CASSLSGQVCQPQHF.

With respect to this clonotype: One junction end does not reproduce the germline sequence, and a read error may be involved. CDR3 DNA: TGTGCTAGTGGGCAGGGACATGGGGCCCCCGGTAATGAGCAGCTCTTC. Its translation: CASGQGHGAPGNEQLF. This chain uses TRBV12-5 with TRBJ2-1; a possible D gene is TRBD1 (6 bases). Germline CDR1 is LGHNT and CDR2 is FRNRAP. The CDR3 is 16 amino acids. The full variable domain, in which reference TRBV12-5 and TRBJ2-1 provide the parts outside the CDR3, is DARVTQTPRHKVTEMGQEVTMRCQPILGHNTVFWYRQTMMQGLELLAYFRNRAPLDDSGMPKDRFSAEMPDATLATLKIQPSEPRDSAVYFCASGQGHGAPGNEQLFGPGTRLTVL.

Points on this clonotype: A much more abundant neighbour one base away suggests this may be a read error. The CDR3 sequence: CASTQGLRGTDAQYF. The DNA of the CDR3 is TGTGCCAGCACCCAAGGCTTACGGGGGACGGATGCGCAGTATTTT. This sequence joins TRBV5-6 and TRBJ2-3; weak D call: TRBD2 (6 bases). CDR1 SGHDT and CDR2 YYEEEE come from the germline V gene. This CDR3 has 15 residues. Trimming took off 6 bases at V and 10 bases at J, with 24 bases between the two ends.

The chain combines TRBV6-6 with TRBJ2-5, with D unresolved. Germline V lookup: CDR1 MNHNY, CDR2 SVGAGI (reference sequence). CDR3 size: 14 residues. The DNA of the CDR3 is TGTACAAGCACCGCCAGTGAAGCCAGAGAGACCCAGTACTTC. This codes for CTSTASEARETQYF.

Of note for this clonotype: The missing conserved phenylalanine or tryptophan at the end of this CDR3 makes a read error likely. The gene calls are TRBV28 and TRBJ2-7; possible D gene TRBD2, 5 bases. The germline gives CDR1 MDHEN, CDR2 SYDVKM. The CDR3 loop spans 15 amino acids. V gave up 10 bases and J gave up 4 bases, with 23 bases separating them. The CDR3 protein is CANNILSGRLYEQYS. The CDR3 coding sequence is TGTGCCAACAACATACTAAGCGGAAGACTTTACGAGCAGTACTCC.

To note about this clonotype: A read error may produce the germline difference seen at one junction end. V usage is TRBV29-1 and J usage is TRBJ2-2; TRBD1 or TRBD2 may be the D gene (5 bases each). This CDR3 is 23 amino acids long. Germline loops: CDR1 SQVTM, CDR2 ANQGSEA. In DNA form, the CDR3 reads TGCAGCGTTGAACCCGGAGGCAGGGTAGGACTCACTCCTCAAAGCCCGAACGCCGGGGAGCTGTTTTTC. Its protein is CSVEPGGRVGLTPQSPNAGELFF.

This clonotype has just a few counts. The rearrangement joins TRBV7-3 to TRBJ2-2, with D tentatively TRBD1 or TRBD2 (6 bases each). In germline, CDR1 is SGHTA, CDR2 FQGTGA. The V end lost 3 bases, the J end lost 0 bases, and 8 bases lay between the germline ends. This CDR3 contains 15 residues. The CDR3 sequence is CASSLGGANTGELFF. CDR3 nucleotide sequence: TGTGCCAGCAGCTTGGGGGGCGCGAACACCGGGGAGCTGTTTTTT.

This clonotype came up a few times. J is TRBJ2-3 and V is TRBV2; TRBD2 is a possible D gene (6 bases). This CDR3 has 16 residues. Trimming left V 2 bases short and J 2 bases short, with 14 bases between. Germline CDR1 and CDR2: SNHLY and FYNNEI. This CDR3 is CASSELVSGNTDTQYF. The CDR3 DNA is TGTGCCAGCAGTGAACTTGTTAGCGGCAACACAGATACGCAGTATTTT.

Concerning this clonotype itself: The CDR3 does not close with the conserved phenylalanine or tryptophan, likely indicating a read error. The CDR3, as DNA: TGTGCCAGCAGCTTATCCAGCCTCGATCAGCCCCAGCATTTG. The encoded protein is CASSLSSLDQPQHL. The V call is TRBV7-9, the J call TRBJ1-5; D is ambiguous. V lost 2 bases to trimming and J lost 5 bases, with 10 bases between them. Germline-derived CDR1 and CDR2 are SEHNR and FQNEAQ (reference sequence). The CDR3 totals 14 residues.

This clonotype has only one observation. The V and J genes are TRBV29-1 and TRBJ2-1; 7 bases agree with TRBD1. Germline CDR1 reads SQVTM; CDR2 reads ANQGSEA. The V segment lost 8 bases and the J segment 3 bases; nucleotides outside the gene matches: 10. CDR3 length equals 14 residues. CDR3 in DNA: TGCAGCTTGAGGTCAGGGGGACACTACAATGAGCAGTTCTTC. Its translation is CSLRSGGHYNEQFF.

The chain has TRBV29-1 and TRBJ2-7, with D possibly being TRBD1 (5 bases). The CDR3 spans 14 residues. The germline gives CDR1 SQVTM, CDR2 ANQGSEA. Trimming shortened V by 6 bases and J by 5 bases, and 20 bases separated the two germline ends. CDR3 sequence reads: CSVTEEITYDEQYF. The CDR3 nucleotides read TGCAGCGTGACAGAGGAAATCACCTACGACGAGCAGTACTTC.

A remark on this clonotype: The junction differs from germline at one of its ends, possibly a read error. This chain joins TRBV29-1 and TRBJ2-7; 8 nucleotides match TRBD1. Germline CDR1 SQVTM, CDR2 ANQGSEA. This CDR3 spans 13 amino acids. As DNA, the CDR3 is TGCAGCGGAGGACAGGGTAACTCCTACGAGCAATACTTC. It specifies CSGGQGNSYEQYF.

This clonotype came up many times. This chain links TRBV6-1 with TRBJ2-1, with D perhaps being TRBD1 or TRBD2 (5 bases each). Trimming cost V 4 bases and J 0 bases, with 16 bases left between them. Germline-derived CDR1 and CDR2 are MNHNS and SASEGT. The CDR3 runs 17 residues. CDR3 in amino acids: CASSGTLLGTSYNEQFF. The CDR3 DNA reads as TGTGCCAGCAGTGGGACCCTTCTTGGGACCTCCTACAATGAGCAGTTCTTC.

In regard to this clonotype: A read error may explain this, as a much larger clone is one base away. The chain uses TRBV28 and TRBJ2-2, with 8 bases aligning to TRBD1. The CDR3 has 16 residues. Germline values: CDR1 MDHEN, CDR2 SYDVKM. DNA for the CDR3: TGTGCCAGCAGTACCAGAAGGGGACAGGACACCGGGGACCTGTTTTTT. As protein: CASSTRRGQDTGDLFF.

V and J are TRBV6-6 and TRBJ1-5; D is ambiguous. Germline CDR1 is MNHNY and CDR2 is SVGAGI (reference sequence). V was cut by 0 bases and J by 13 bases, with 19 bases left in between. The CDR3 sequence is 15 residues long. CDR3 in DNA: TGTGCCAGCAGTTACTCAAGAGAAACCTATCGGCCACAGCATTTT. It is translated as CASSYSRETYRPQHF.